One and the same sample provided the 3 T cell receptor beta chains below, sequenced in a study of T cells in Graves' hyperthyroidism and ophthalmopathy. Amplified TCR beta CDR3 regions derived from RNA transcripts. A first-round RT-PCR of the TCR CDR3 used the HTBI primer set. TCRdb reanalysed the multiplex PCR reads using MiXCR and keeps one entry per CDR3 protein. The sample has about 560,000 distinct CDR3 sequences, 15% to 19% seen once; the top ten hold under 8%. The material sequenced was blood. These receptors came from a woman aged 25-40 years with Graves' hyperthyroidism.

The chain has TRBV7-2 and TRBJ2-7, with TRBD2 as a possible D gene (6 bases). V lost 5 bases to trimming and J lost 2 bases, with 13 bases between them. CDR1 is SGHTA and CDR2 is FQGNSA in the germline V gene. The CDR3 covers 14 residues. CDR3 sequence reads: CASSPGTHAYEQYF. The CDR3 DNA sequence: TGTGCCAGCAGCCCCGGGACTCACGCCTACGAGCAGTACTTC.

This clonotype was seen repeatedly, ten times or more. This chain joins TRBV27 and TRBJ1-1; D is ambiguous. Trimming cost V 4 bases and J 4 bases, with 10 bases left between them. In germline, CDR1 is MNHEY, CDR2 SMNVEV (reference sequence). This CDR3 contains 13 residues. For the CDR3, the DNA is TGTGCCAGCAGTTACCTAAAGGGCACTGAAGCTTTCTTT. It translates to CASSYLKGTEAFF.

Ten or more counts support this clonotype. V is TRBV6-5 and J is TRBJ1-3; D is uncertain. The germline V and J ends were trimmed by 6 bases and 0 bases, with 15 bases remaining between them. Germline values: CDR1 MNHEY, CDR2 SVGAGI. The CDR3 is made up of 16 amino acids. CDR3 DNA: TGTGCCAGCAGATTTGCGTCCGAGGTCTCTGGAAACACCATATATTTT. This encodes CASRFASEVSGNTIYF.